Only one count was recorded for the clone carrying this T cell receptor (beta chain). The sample belongs to a study of blood T cell repertoires in COVID-19. Across the whole study: Some COVID-19 samples were acute and others convalescent; all came from the United States, Italy and Spain.

Generated by immunoSEQ multiplex PCR, the TCRdb table keeps only in-frame clones and is missing some. The data show around 39,000 clones, with approximately 84% seen just once and less than 30% held by the top ten. What was sequenced was peripheral blood. The sequence came from a man at least 80 years old with active or convalescent COVID-19.

CDR3 nucleotides: TGTGCCAGCGGACTGAACCACAATGAGCAGTTCTTC. It is translated as CASGLNHNEQFF. The chain recombines TRBV27 with TRBJ2-1; TRBD2 might be the D (5 bases). The germline CDR1 and CDR2 sequences are MNHEY and SMNVEV (reference sequence). The CDR3 is 12 amino acids. Trimming cost V 8 bases and J 5 bases, with 10 bases left between them.